This T cell receptor beta chain was profiled in a study of blood T cell repertoires in COVID-19. About the study: Italy, Spain and the United States were the sources of the convalescent and acute COVID-19 samples.

Original handling: Reference gene primer amplification in the assay estimated nucleated cell counts. Profiling relied on immunoSEQ multiplex PCR, and the TCRdb table lists in-frame clones only, not all of them. Clonal size and the V and J genes are those of that table, whereas D and trimming came from the DNA. The sample consists of tens of thousands of clones, more than 65% of them appearing once. The sequenced material came from peripheral blood. This receptor was identified in a man aged 65 to 79 with COVID-19, enrolled during active disease.

The CDR3 DNA reads as TGTGCCAGCAGTCCCCCGGGAGCGTTTAGCAATCAGCCCCAGCATTTT. Translating gives CASSPPGAFSNQPQHF. This chain connects TRBV28 to TRBJ1-5; D is unresolved. The germline CDR1 and CDR2 sequences are MDHEN and SYDVKM. Trimming left V 5 bases short and J 0 bases short, with 14 bases between. CDR3 length: 16 residues. The full variable domain, in which reference TRBV28 and TRBJ1-5 provide the parts outside the CDR3, is DVKVTQSSRYLVKRTGEKVFLECVQDMDHENMFWYRQDPGLGLRLIYFSYDVKMKEKGDIPEGYSVSREKKERFSLILESASTNQTSMYLCASSPPGAFSNQPQHFGDGTRLSIL.